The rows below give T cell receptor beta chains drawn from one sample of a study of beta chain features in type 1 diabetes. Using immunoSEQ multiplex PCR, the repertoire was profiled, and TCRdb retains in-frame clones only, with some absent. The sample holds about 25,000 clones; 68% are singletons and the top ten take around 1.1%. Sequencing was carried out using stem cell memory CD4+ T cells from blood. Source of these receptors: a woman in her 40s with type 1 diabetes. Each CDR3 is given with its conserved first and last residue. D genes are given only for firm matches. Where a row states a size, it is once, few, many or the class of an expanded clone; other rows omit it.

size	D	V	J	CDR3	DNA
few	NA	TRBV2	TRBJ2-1	CASSPARGTSVNEQFF	TGTGCCAGCAGTCCAGCCCGGGGGACCAGCGTCAATGAGCAGTTCTTC
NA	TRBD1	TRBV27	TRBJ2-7	CASSTGTGVGEQYF	TGTGCCAGCAGTACTGGGACAGGGGTCGGCGAGCAGTACTTC
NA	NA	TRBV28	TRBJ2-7	CASSLGIGVLEQYF	TGTGCCAGCAGTTTAGGAATCGGGGTGCTCGAGCAGTACTTC
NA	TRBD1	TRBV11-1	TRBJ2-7	CASSLRWGQYEQYF	TGTGCCAGCAGCTTAAGGTGGGGACAGTACGAGCAGTACTTC
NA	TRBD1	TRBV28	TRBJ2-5	CASSRRGGEETQYF	TGTGCCAGCAGCCGGAGAGGGGGCGAAGAGACCCAGTACTTC
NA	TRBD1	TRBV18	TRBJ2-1	CASSHGGQGGRDEQFF	TGTGCCAGCTCGCACGGCGGACAGGGCGGCCGCGATGAGCAGTTCTTC
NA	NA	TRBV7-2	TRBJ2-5	CASSLQRAETQYF	TGTGCCAGCAGCTTACAGCGGGCGGAGACCCAGTACTTC
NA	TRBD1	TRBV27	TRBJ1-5	CASSRDSAGPQHF	TGTGCCAGCAGTCGGGACAGCGCTGGGCCCCAGCATTTT
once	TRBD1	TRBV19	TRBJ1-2	CASSKGQGGVYGYTF	TGTGCCAGTAGTAAGGGACAGGGTGGCGTTTATGGCTACACCTTC
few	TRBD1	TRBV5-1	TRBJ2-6	CASRGRDSTFSGANVLTF	TGCGCCAGCAGGGGCCGGGACAGCACCTTCTCTGGGGCCAACGTCCTGACTTTC
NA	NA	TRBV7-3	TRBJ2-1	CASSSYRQAGNEQFF	TGTGCCAGCAGCTCGTACCGACAGGCGGGCAATGAGCAGTTCTTC
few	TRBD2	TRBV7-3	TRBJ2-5	CASSPTGTSGETQYF	TGTGCCAGCAGCCCGACCGGGACTAGCGGAGAGACCCAGTACTTC
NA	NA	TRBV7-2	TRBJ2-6	CATIRASGANVLTF	TGTGCCACCATCAGGGCTTCTGGGGCCAACGTCCTGACTTTC
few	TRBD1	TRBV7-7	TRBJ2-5	CASSLAGTEETQYF	TGTGCCAGCAGCTTAGCCGGGACAGAAGAGACCCAGTACTTC
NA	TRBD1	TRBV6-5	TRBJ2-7	CASMSGTGAYEQYF	TGTGCCAGCATGTCCGGGACAGGGGCCTACGAGCAGTACTTC
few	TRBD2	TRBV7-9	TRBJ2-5	CASSLGTSGGQETQYF	TGTGCCAGCAGCTTGGGGACTAGCGGGGGCCAAGAGACCCAGTACTTC
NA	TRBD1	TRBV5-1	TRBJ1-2	CASSGGTGATKGYTF	TGCGCCAGCAGCGGGGGGACAGGGGCAACAAAAGGCTACACCTTC
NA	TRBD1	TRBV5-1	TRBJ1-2	CASSLEGGADYGYTF	TGCGCCAGCAGCTTGGAAGGGGGCGCTGACTATGGCTACACCTTC
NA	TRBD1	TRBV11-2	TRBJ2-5	CASSLWGTGWEETQYF	TGTGCCAGCAGCTTATGGGGGACAGGGTGGGAGGAGACCCAGTACTTC
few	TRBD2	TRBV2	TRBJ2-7	CASSKGPGLALEQYF	TGTGCCAGCAGTAAGGGACCGGGACTAGCACTGGAGCAGTACTTC
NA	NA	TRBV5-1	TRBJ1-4	CASSLGTTNEKLFF	TGCGCCAGCAGCCTTGGGACAACCAATGAAAAACTGTTTTTT
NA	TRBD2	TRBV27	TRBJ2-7	CASSAPETGGTYEQYF	TGTGCCAGCAGTGCCCCCGAGACGGGAGGTACCTACGAGCAGTACTTC
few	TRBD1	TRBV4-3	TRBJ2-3	CASSQRPGQGADTQYF	TGCGCCAGCAGCCAGAGACCGGGACAGGGAGCCGATACGCAGTATTTT